The clone carrying this TCR beta chain has more than one count but fewer than ten. Antigen unknown. The data were taken from a study of response to subunit inactivated influenza vaccine. Points from the study as a whole: Every seasonal influenza vaccination brings in few new T cells, the authors suggested.

The germline gives CDR1 PRHDT, CDR2 FYEKMQ (reference sequence). The CDR3 sequence is 13 residues long. V was trimmed by 5 bases and J by 2 bases, leaving 6 bases between them. TCRdb recomputed calls from the RT-PCR reads with MiXCR, one row per CDR3 protein. The sample has 170,000 or so distinct CDR3 sequences; around a tenth are singletons. The receptor was isolated from a man aged 50-75 years who received an inactivated influenza vaccine. The sequenced sample was CD8+ T cells sorted from PBMCs, obtained 23 months after vaccination. This chain links TRBV13 with TRBJ1-4, with unresolved D. As DNA, the CDR3 is TGTGCCAGCAGCATTGGCACTAATGAAAAACTGTTTTTT. Translated, it gives CASSIGTNEKLFF.